This T cell receptor beta chain is drawn from a study of blood T cell repertoires in COVID-19. Overall study: Samples taken during acute and convalescent COVID-19 were collected in the United States, Italy and Spain.

TCRdb keeps only in-frame clones here, not all; method: immunoSEQ multiplex PCR. This sample has 120,000 to 150,000 clones, with roughly 79% found just once. The germline gives CDR1 GTSNPN, CDR2 SVGIG (reference sequence). CDR3 length equals 14 residues. V was clipped by 4 bases and J by 6 bases; unmatched bases: 8. Sequencing used peripheral blood. V is TRBV30 and J is TRBJ2-1; 8 nucleotides agree with TRBD2. The sequence came from a man aged 50-59 years with active or convalescent COVID-19. The CDR3 DNA sequence: TGTGCCTGGAAAGGAGCGGGAGATCCCAATGAGCAGTTCTTC. Translating gives CAWKGAGDPNEQFF.